The text below deals with one TCR beta chain. Antigen: not known. Only in-frame clones appear in the TCRdb table, and some are missing; sequencing was by immunoSEQ multiplex PCR. The sample gives 30,000 to 35,000 clones, 94% of which show up once; roughly 2.1% is in the top ten. V was clipped by 2 bases and J by 3 bases, with 9 bases between them. CDR1 is MNHNY, CDR2 SVGAGI, per germline (reference sequence). This CDR3 is built from 14 residues. Documented time point: newly diagnosed, previously untreated cHL patient sample. A comparison was provided by newly diagnosed, untreated classical Hodgkin lymphoma PBMCs. The sample belongs to a study of PD-1 blockade in classical Hodgkin lymphoma. Broader study findings: There remain no defined causes for the repertoire differences, which possibly reflect disease activity or prior therapy. Reports described newly diagnosed patients as having lower baseline TCR diversity than healthy donors.

The sample was peripheral blood mononuclear cells (PBMCs). The J gene is TRBJ2-3, the V gene TRBV6-6; unclear D gene. The sequence was obtained from a human donor with classical Hodgkin lymphoma. The CDR3 protein is CASSYTRVTDTQYF. CDR3 in DNA: TGTGCCAGCAGTTACACTCGAGTTACAGATACGCAGTATTTT.